A selection of T cell receptor beta chains follows, all from one sample in a study of T cells in localized non-small cell lung cancer. Measured with immunoSEQ multiplex PCR; TCRdb has only the in-frame clones, and not every one. The table has fewer than 50,000 clones, 65% to 90% seen once; the top ten hold 7.8%. The sequences come from PBMCs, collected before any cancer treatment. All receptors derive from a man aged 40-75 years with stage II lung adenocarcinoma. Each CDR3 is given with its conserved first and last residue. The D gene is left open where the match is weak. Size is omitted from some rows. Given values are once, few, many or a class for expanded clones.

len,j_gene,d_gene,abundance,v_gene,CDR3aa,CDR3nt
13,TRBJ2-7,TRBD2,.,TRBV10-3,CAISTLGRVEQYF,TGTGCCATCAGTACCCTTGGGAGGGTCGAGCAGTACTTC
14,TRBJ1-6,.,.,TRBV9,CASSALLTNSPLHF,TGTGCCAGCAGCGCTCTCCTGACAAATTCACCCCTCCACTTT
15,TRBJ1-2,TRBD1,.,TRBV13,CASSLLSGTGYGYTF,TGTGCCAGCAGCTTACTCTCCGGGACAGGGTATGGCTACACCTTC
13,TRBJ1-2,.,.,TRBV27,CASSPRGHYGYTF,TGTGCCAGCAGTCCCCGGGGGCACTATGGCTACACCTTC
16,TRBJ2-3,.,once,TRBV4-3,CASSPGESQSTDTQYF,TGCGCCAGCAGCCCTGGGGAGAGCCAGTCCACAGATACGCAGTATTTT
13,TRBJ1-1,.,few,TRBV29-1,CSVERQVNTEAFF,TGCAGCGTTGAGCGGCAGGTGAACACTGAAGCTTTCTTT
16,TRBJ1-1,.,.,TRBV4-1,CASSQVHSPLNTEAFF,TGCGCCAGCAGCCAAGTGCACAGTCCCTTGAACACTGAAGCTTTCTTT
15,TRBJ2-5,TRBD1,.,TRBV4-1,CASSQRDRGIETQYF,TGCGCCAGCAGCCAACGCGACAGGGGGATAGAGACCCAGTACTTC
16,TRBJ1-4,TRBD1,once,TRBV7-9,CASSLPRQGGGEKLFF,TGTGCCAGCAGCTTACCCCGACAGGGAGGAGGAGAAAAACTGTTTTTT
15,TRBJ2-1,.,.,TRBV5-4,CASSHILVSYNEQFF,TGTGCCAGCAGCCACATCCTAGTGTCCTACAATGAGCAGTTCTTC
16,TRBJ2-1,TRBD2,.,TRBV6-1,CASSAWGAGGRNEQFF,TGTGCCAGCAGTGCCTGGGGAGCGGGGGGACGCAATGAGCAGTTCTTC
15,TRBJ1-5,.,.,TRBV5-6,CASSSFRGPRQPQHF,TGTGCCAGCAGCTCTTTTAGGGGTCCACGGCAGCCCCAGCATTTT